A single sample gave rise to the 24 T cell receptor beta chains below, sequenced in a study of PD-L1 blockade in urothelial cancer. As to time point: pretreatment peripheral blood. Clones were read by immunoSEQ multiplex PCR, and TCRdb kept only the in-frame ones, dropping some. The table lists some 45,000 clones, more than 70% of them singletons. Material: PBMCs, obtained around atezolizumab (anti-PD-L1) treatment. The receptor source for this set is a donor at least 40 years old with urothelial cancer.

The chain recombines TRBV11-1 with TRBJ2-3; D is perhaps TRBD2 (6 bases). V lost 5 bases to trimming and J lost 1 base, with 10 bases between them. There are 14 residues in the CDR3. The V gene's germline CDR1 is SGHAT and CDR2 FQDESV (reference sequence). CDR3 coding DNA: TGTGCCAGCAGCACAGGCGGGGGCACAGATACGCAGTATTTT. This encodes CASSTGGGTDTQYF. Complete variable domain (other parts from reference TRBV11-1 and TRBJ2-3): EAEVAQSPRYKITEKSQAVAFWCDPISGHATLYWYRQILGQGPELLVQFQDESVVDDSQLPKDRFSAERLKGVDSTLKIQPAELGDSAMYLCASSTGGGTDTQYFGPGTRLTVL.

This clone appeared a single time. The rearrangement joins TRBV14 to TRBJ2-7; 7 bases are a match to TRBD2. CDR3 length: 14 residues. Germline V gene lookup returns CDR1 SGHDN and CDR2 FVKESK. V shed 3 bases and J 4 bases; nucleotides not matched to a gene: 6. The CDR3 nucleotides read TGTGCCAGCAGCCAGGAGCGGGGCCTTTACGAGCAGTACTTC. Its protein is CASSQERGLYEQYF.

The V call is TRBV5-6, the J call TRBJ1-1, with TRBD1 as a possible D gene (5 bases). This CDR3 has 14 residues. The V and J ends lost 1 base and 3 bases respectively, with 10 bases between them. The germline CDR1 and CDR2 sequences are SGHDT and YYEEEE. For the CDR3, the DNA is TGTGCCAGCAGCTTGCGGGGGTGGGACACTGAAGCTTTCTTT. This gives the protein CASSLRGWDTEAFF.

The genes are TRBV20-1 and TRBJ2-7, with D uncertain. The CDR3 is made up of 11 amino acids. The V and J ends lost 1 base and 3 bases respectively, with 4 bases between them. CDR1 is DFQATT, CDR2 SNEGSKA, per germline (reference sequence). This chain's CDR3 is CSARGHYEQYF. The CDR3 DNA reads as TGCAGTGCTAGAGGGCACTACGAGCAGTACTTC.

The chain couples TRBV7-3 to TRBJ2-1; weak D call: TRBD2 (6 bases). The V end lost 6 bases, the J end lost 2 bases, and 14 bases lay between the germline ends. Germline V lookup: CDR1 SGHTA, CDR2 FQGTGA. There are 15 residues in the CDR3. The CDR3 DNA reads as TGTGCCAGCAGTCTCCGTGCGGGACCCTACAATGAGCAGTTCTTC. It translates to CASSLRAGPYNEQFF.

The genes are TRBV7-3 and TRBJ2-3; 10 bases align to TRBD1. The CDR3 is 15 amino acids. CDR1 is SGHTA, CDR2 FQGTGA, per germline. V dropped 5 bases and J dropped 5; count of bases not matched to a gene: 7. The CDR3 region has the DNA TGTGCCAGCAGCGGCGGACAGGGGGTGGGAGATACGCAGTATTTT. This codes for CASSGGQGVGDTQYF. Full variable domain (remainder filled in from reference TRBV7-3 and TRBJ2-3): GAGVSQTPSNKVTEKGKYVELRCDPISGHTALYWYRQSLGQGPEFLIYFQGTGAADDSGLPNDRFFAVRPEGSVSTLKIQRTERGDSAVYLCASSGGQGVGDTQYFGPGTRLTVL.

The CDR3: CASSPGLAGSTDTQYF. CDR3 DNA: TGTGCCAGTTCCCCGGGACTAGCGGGAAGCACAGATACGCAGTATTTT. The chain joins TRBV19 to TRBJ2-3, with TRBD2 matching over 13 bases. V was clipped by 8 bases and J by 0 bases; unmatched bases: 5. Germline V CDR1 and CDR2: LNHDA, SQIVND (reference sequence). The CDR3 consists of 16 residues.

The chain recombines TRBV5-3 with TRBJ2-1, with 8 positions matching TRBD2. TRBV5-3 is an open reading frame whose function is uncertain. Losses at the gene ends were 5 bases for V and 4 bases for J; bases not matched to a gene: 11. The CDR3 loop spans 16 amino acids. Here the CDR3 reads CARRKGLGGGYNEQFF. In nucleotides, the CDR3 is TGTGCCAGAAGAAAGGGACTAGGGGGTGGATACAATGAGCAGTTCTTC.

This clone is a singleton in its sample. V gene TRBV11-3 combines with J gene TRBJ2-7; TRBD2 agrees at 8 bases. The germline V gene has CDR1 SGHNT and CDR2 YENEEA. The CDR3 has 15 amino acids. V trimming: 2 bases; J trimming: 3 bases; junction bases outside the gene matches: 6. This chain's CDR3 is CASSLSGGAYYEQYF. DNA for the CDR3: TGTGCCAGCAGCTTATCCGGGGGGGCCTACTACGAGCAGTACTTC.

V is TRBV4-3 and J is TRBJ2-1; 12 bases match TRBD2. CDR1 and CDR2 (germline): LGHNA, YSLEER. With V trimmed by 3 bases and J by 7 bases, 7 bases remained unmatched. This CDR3 contains 16 residues. DNA for the CDR3: TGCGCCAGCAGCCACACCGGGACTAGCGGGTCGAATGAGCAGTTCTTC. Translated, it gives CASSHTGTSGSNEQFF.

This rearrangement joins TRBV14 to TRBJ2-4; maybe TRBD2 (5 bases). In germline, CDR1 is SGHDN, CDR2 FVKESK. V gave up 0 bases and J gave up 1 base, with 7 bases separating them. The CDR3 is 15 amino acids. CDR3 coding DNA: TGTGCCAGCAGCCAAGACGGCGGGGCCAAAAACATTCAGTACTTC. This sequence encodes CASSQDGGAKNIQYF.

The V call is TRBV7-2, the J call TRBJ2-5; TRBD2 agrees at 9 bases. CDR3 length: 14 amino acids. Germline V lookup: CDR1 SGHTA, CDR2 FQGNSA. V lost 1 base and J lost 4; bases outside the gene matches: 1. The chain's CDR3 is CASSLELAGETQYF. The CDR3 DNA follows: TGTGCCAGCAGCTTAGAACTAGCGGGAGAGACCCAGTACTTC.

The chain combines TRBV7-2 with TRBJ1-2; no clear D. This CDR3 region has 14 residues. Trimming cost V 0 bases and J 4 bases, with 9 bases left between them. Germline values: CDR1 SGHTA, CDR2 FQGNSA. DNA for the CDR3: TGTGCCAGCAGCTTAGCCGGACTAGGCTATGGCTACACCTTC. This translates into CASSLAGLGYGYTF.

This chain links TRBV7-3 with TRBJ2-3, with a weak D call TRBD2 (6 bases). The CDR3 is made up of 16 amino acids. The V end lost 5 bases, the J end lost 0 bases, and 15 bases lay between the germline ends. The germline CDR1 and CDR2 sequences are SGHTA and FQGTGA. CDR3 nucleotides: TGTGCCAGCAGCCCCCTTGGGGGGACTAGCACAGATACGCAGTATTTT. It specifies CASSPLGGTSTDTQYF.

CDR3 in DNA: TGTGCCAGCAGTGTACTCCCCGGGACAGGGAATCAGCCCCAGCATTTT. Its protein product is CASSVLPGTGNQPQHF. The chain joins TRBV6-1 to TRBJ1-5, with 9 nucleotides matching TRBD1. This CDR3 has 16 residues. The V and J ends lost 4 bases and 4 bases, in that order; junction bases with no gene match: 8. Germline CDR1 and CDR2: MNHNS and SASEGT.

The sample holds one count of this clone. This chain connects TRBV11-3 to TRBJ2-1; D is ambiguous. V dropped 3 bases and J dropped 10 bases, with 10 bases sitting between them. The CDR3 is made up of 12 amino acids. Germline V gene data show CDR1 as SGHNT and CDR2 as YENEEA. Written as DNA, the CDR3 is TGTGCCAGCAGCTTCCCGGCCGGGGAGCAGTTCTTC. Its translation is CASSFPAGEQFF.

The V gene is TRBV7-9, the J gene TRBJ2-2, with a possible D match to TRBD2 (5 bases). Trimming cost V 5 bases and J 5 bases, with 15 bases left between them. Germline assignment: CDR1 SEHNR and CDR2 FQNEAQ (reference sequence). The CDR3 consists of 15 residues. The CDR3 loop is CASSPPGLGTGELFF. CDR3 sequence (DNA): TGTGCCAGCAGCCCCCCTGGACTCGGGACCGGGGAGCTGTTTTTT.

The chain employs TRBV29-1 and TRBJ2-7, with D possibly matching TRBD2 (5 bases). V was clipped by 7 bases and J by 2 bases, with 15 bases between them. Germline assignment: CDR1 SQVTM and CDR2 ANQGSEA. The CDR3 runs 13 residues. The CDR3 DNA reads as TGCAGCGCCCTCGTGGAGGCCCCCTACGAGCAGTACTTC. Encoded protein: CSALVEAPYEQYF.

The table lists this clone with a few counts. The chain has TRBV23-1 and TRBJ2-7; 8 bases fit TRBD1. TRBV23-1 is reported as an ORF; its role is uncertain. This CDR3 contains 14 residues. V lost 7 bases and J lost 2; bases outside the gene matches: 7. CDR3 in amino acids: CASTSQGATYEQYF. Written as DNA, the CDR3 is TGCGCCAGCACCTCGCAGGGGGCGACCTACGAGCAGTACTTC.

As to this clone: Other nucleotide sequences from this sample produce the same CDR3. J is TRBJ2-3 and V is TRBV18, with D unresolved. This CDR3 region has 11 residues. Germline CDR1 and CDR2: KGHSH and LQKENI. Trimming shortened V by 5 bases and J by 6 bases, and 6 bases separated the two germline ends. The CDR3 sequence: CASSSQDTQYF. CDR3 nucleotides: TGTGCCAGCTCAAGTCAGGATACGCAGTATTTT. Complete variable domain (other parts from reference TRBV18 and TRBJ2-3): NAGVMQNPRHLVRRRGQEARLRCSPMKGHSHVYWYRQLPEEGLKFMVYLQKENIIDESGMPKERFSAEFPKEGPSILRIQQVVRGDSAAYFCASSSQDTQYFGPGTRLTVL.

The chain couples TRBV27 to TRBJ2-3; TRBD2 matches at 14 bases. The V segment lost 5 bases and the J segment 2 bases; nucleotides outside the gene matches: 3. Germline CDR1 and CDR2: MNHEY and SMNVEV (reference sequence). The CDR3 has 16 amino acids. The CDR3 DNA reads TGTGCCAGCAGTGCGACTAGCGGGAGGGCCACAGATACGCAGTATTTT. Translated, it gives CASSATSGRATDTQYF.

In nucleotides, the CDR3 is TGTGCCAGCTCACCTACACAGCCGGGACAGGGCTATGGCTACACCTTC. Protein: CASSPTQPGQGYGYTF. The chain joins TRBV18 to TRBJ1-2; 9 nucleotides line up with TRBD1. V shed 3 bases, J shed 4 bases, and the junction held 9 bases outside the gene matches. The CDR3 contains 16 residues. Per the germline V gene, CDR1 is KGHSH and CDR2 is LQKENI.

The CDR3 DNA reads TGTGCCAGCACCCTAGGGGCGGGGAGCTCCTACGAGCAGTACTTC. This codes for CASTLGAGSSYEQYF. V gene TRBV28 combines with J gene TRBJ2-7; possibly TRBD2 for D (6 bases). The CDR3 contains 15 residues. From germline, CDR1 is MDHEN and CDR2 SYDVKM. The V end was cut by 7 bases, the J end by 0 bases, with 16 bases between.

The rearrangement uses TRBV5-1 and TRBJ2-7; 9 bases are shared with TRBD1. CDR1 is SGHRS, CDR2 YFSETQ, per germline. The V and J ends lost 0 bases and 2 bases, in that order; junction bases with no gene match: 9. There are 17 residues in the CDR3. CDR3 loop: CASSLEGRTGVTYEQYF. The CDR3 nucleotides are TGCGCCAGCAGCTTGGAGGGGAGGACAGGGGTTACCTACGAGCAGTACTTC.